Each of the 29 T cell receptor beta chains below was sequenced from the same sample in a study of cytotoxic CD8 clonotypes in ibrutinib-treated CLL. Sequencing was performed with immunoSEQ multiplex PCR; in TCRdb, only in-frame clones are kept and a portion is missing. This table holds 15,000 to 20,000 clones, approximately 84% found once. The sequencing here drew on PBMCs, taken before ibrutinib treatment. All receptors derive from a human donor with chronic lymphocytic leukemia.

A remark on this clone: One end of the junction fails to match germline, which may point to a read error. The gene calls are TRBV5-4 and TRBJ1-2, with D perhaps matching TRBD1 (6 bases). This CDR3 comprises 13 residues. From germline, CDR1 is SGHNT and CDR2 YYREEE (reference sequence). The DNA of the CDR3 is TGCGCCAGCAGCTACGGACAGAACTATGGCTACACCTTC. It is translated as CASSYGQNYGYTF.

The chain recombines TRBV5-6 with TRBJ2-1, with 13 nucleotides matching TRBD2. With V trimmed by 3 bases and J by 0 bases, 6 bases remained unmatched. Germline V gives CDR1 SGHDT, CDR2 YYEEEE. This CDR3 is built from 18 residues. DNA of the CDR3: TGTGCCAGCAGCTGGACTAGCGGGGGATTGAGCTCCTACAATGAGCAGTTCTTC. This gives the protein CASSWTSGGLSSYNEQFF. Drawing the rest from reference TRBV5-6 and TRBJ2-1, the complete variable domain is DAGVTQSPTHLIKTRGQQVTLRCSPKSGHDTVSWYQQALGQGPQFIFQYYEEEERQRGNFPDRFSGHQFPNYSSELNVNALLLGDSALYLCASSWTSGGLSSYNEQFFGPGTRLTVL.

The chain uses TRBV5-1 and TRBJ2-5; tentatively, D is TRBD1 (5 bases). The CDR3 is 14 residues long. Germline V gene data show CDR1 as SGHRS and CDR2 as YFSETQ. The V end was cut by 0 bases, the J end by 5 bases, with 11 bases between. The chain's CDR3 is CASSLVTAGETQYF. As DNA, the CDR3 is TGCGCCAGCAGCTTGGTTACCGCAGGGGAGACCCAGTACTTC.

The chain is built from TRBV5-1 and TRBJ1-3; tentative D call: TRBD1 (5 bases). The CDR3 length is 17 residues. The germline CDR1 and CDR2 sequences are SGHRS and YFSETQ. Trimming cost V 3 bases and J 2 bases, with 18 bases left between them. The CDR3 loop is CASSWGPWEGAGNTIYF. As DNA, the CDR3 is TGCGCCAGCAGCTGGGGCCCGTGGGAGGGCGCTGGAAACACCATATATTTT.

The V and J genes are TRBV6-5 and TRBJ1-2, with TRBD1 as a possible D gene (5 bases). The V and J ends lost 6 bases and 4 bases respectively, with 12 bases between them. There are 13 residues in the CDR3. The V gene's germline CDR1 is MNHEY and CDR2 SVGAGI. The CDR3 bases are TGTGCCAGCAGCCGCCAAAGGGGCTATGGCTACACCTTC. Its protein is CASSRQRGYGYTF.

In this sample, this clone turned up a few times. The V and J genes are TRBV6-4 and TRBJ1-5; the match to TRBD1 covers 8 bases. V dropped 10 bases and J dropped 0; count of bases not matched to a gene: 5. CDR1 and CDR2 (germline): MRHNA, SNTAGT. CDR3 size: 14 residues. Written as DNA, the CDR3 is TGTGCCACCAGGACAGGGAATAGCAATCAGCCCCAGCATTTT. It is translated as CATRTGNSNQPQHF.

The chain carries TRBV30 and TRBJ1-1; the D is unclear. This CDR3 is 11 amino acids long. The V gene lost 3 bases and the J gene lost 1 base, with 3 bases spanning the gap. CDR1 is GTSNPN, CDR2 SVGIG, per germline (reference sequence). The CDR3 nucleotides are TGTGCCTGGAGGAAGAACACTGAAGCTTTCTTT. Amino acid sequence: CAWRKNTEAFF. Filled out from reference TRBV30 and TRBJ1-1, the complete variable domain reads SQTIHQWPATLVQPVGSPLSLECTVEGTSNPNLYWYRQAAGRGLQLLFYSVGIGQISSEVPQNLSASRPQDRQFILSSKKLLLSDSGFYLCAWRKNTEAFFGQGTRLTVV.

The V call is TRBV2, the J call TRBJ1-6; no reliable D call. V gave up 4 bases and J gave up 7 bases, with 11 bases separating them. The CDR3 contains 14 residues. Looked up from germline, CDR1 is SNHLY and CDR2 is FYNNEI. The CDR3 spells CASSAKADNSPLHF. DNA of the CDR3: TGTGCCAGCAGTGCAAAGGCAGACAATTCACCCCTCCACTTT. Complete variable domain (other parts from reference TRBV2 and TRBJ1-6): EPEVTQTPSHQVTQMGQEVILRCVPISNHLYFYWYRQILGQKVEFLVSFYNNEISEKSEIFDDQFSVERPDGSNFTLKIRSTKLEDSAMYFCASSAKADNSPLHFGNGTRLTVT.

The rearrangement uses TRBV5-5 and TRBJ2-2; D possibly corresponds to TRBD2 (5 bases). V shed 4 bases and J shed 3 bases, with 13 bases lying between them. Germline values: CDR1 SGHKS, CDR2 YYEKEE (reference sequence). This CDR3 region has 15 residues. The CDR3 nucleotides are TGTGCCAGCAGCATGAGGGCCACTTACACCGGGGAGCTGTTTTTT. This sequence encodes CASSMRATYTGELFF.

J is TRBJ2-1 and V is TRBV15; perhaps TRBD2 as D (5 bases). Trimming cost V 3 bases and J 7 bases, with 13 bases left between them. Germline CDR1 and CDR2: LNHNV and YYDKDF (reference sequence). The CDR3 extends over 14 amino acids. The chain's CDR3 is CATSSGNFRNEQFF. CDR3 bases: TGTGCCACCAGCAGCGGGAATTTTAGGAATGAGCAGTTCTTC.

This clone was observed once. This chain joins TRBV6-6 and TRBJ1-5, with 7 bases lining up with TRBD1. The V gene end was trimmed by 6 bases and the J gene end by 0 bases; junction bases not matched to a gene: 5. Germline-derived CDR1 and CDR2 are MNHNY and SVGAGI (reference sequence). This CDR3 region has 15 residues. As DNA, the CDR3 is TGTGCCAGCAGGGACAGGAAGAATAGCAATCAGCCCCAGCATTTT. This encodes CASRDRKNSNQPQHF.

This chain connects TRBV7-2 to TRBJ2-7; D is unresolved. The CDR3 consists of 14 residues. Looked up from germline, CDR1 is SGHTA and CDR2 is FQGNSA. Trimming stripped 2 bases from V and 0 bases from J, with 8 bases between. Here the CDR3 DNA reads TGTGCCAGCAGCTTACTACCTAGCTCCTACGAGCAGTACTTC. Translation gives CASSLLPSSYEQYF.

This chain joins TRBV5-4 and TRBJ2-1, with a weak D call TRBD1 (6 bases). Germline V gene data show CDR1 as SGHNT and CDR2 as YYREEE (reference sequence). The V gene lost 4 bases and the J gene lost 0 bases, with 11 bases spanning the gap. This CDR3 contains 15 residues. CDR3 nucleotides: TGTGCCAGCAGCCATAGACAGGACTCCTACAATGAGCAGTTCTTC. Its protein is CASSHRQDSYNEQFF.

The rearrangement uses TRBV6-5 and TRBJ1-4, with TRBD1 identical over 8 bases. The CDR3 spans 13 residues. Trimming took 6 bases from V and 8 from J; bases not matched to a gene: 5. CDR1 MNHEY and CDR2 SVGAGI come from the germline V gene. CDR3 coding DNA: TGTGCCAGCAGCCGGACAGGGTACGAAAAACTGTTTTTT. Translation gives CASSRTGYEKLFF.

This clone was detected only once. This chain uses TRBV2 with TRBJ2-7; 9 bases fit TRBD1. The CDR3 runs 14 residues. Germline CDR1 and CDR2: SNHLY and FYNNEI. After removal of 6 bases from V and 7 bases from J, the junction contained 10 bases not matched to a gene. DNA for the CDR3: TGTGCCAGCAGCTCCGGGACAGGGTTGGATGAGCAGTACTTC. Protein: CASSSGTGLDEQYF.

The CDR3 protein is CATSRVGQGIGYTF. The CDR3 DNA sequence: TGTGCCACCAGCAGAGTGGGACAGGGTATTGGCTACACCTTC. The rearrangement joins TRBV15 to TRBJ1-2, with 9 nucleotides matching TRBD1. Per germline, CDR1 LNHNV and CDR2 YYDKDF (reference sequence). The CDR3 loop spans 14 amino acids. V shed 1 base and J 7 bases; nucleotides not matched to a gene: 4.

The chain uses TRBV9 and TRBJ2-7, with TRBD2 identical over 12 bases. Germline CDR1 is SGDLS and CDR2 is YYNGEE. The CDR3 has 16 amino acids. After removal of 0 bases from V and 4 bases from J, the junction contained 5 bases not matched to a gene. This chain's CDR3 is CASSVGASGGAYEQYF. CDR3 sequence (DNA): TGTGCCAGCAGCGTAGGCGCTAGCGGGGGGGCTTACGAGCAGTACTTC.

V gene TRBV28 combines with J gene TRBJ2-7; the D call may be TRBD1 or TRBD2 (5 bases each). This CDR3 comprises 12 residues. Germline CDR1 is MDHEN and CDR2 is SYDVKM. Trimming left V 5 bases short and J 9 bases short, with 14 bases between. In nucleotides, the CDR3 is TGTGCCAGCAGTCCCGGGACCCACGGGCAGTACTTC. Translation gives CASSPGTHGQYF.

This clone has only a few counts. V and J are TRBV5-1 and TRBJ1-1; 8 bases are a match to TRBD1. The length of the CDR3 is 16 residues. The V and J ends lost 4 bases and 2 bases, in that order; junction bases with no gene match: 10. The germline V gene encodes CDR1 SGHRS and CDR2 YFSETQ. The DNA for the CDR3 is TGCGCCAGCAGCCCGGACAGGGTTTTGGGAAACACTGAAGCTTTCTTT. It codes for CASSPDRVLGNTEAFF.

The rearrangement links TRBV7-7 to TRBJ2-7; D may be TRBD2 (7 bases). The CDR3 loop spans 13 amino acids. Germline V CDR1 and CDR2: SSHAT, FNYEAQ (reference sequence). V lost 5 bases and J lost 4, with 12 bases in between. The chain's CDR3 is CASSRGGHYEQYF. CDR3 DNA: TGTGCCAGCAGCCGCGGGGGACATTACGAGCAGTACTTC.

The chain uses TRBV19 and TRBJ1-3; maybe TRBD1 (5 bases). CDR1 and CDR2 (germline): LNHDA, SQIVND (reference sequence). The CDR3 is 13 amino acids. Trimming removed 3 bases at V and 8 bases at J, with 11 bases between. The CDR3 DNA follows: TGTGCCAGTAGTATGTCCAGGGCGGACACCATATATTTT. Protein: CASSMSRADTIYF.

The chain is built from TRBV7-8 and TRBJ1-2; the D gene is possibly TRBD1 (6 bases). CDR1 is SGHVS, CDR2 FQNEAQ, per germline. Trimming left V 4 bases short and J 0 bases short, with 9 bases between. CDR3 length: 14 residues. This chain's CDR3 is CASSSRTANYGYTF. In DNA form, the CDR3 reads TGTGCCAGCAGCTCCAGGACAGCTAACTATGGCTACACCTTC. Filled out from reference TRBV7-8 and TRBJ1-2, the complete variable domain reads GAGVSQSPRYKVAKRGQDVALRCDPISGHVSLFWYQQALGQGPEFLTYFQNEAQLDKSGLPSDRFFAERPEGSVSTLKIQRTQQEDSAVYLCASSSRTANYGYTFGSGTRLTVV.

The CDR3 region has the DNA TGTGCCAGCAGCCAAACGGGACAGGTTAATGGTGAAAAACTGTTTTTT. This translates into CASSQTGQVNGEKLFF. V gene TRBV7-2 combines with J gene TRBJ1-4; 8 bases agree with TRBD1. This CDR3 spans 16 amino acids. The trim removed 5 bases at V and 7 bases at J, leaving 12 bases unmatched. CDR1 and CDR2 (germline): SGHTA, FQGNSA.

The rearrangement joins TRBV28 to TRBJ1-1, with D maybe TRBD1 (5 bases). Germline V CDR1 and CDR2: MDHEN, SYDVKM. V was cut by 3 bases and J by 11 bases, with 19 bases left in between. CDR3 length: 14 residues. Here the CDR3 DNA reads TGTGCCAGCAGTTTGGTTAGGGGACCCCAGGGCGCTTTCTTT. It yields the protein CASSLVRGPQGAFF.

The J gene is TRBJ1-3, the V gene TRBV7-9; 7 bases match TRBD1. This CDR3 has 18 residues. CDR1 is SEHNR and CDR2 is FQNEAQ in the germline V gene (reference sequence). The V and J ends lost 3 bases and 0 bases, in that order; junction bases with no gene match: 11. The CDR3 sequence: CASSLRDSAITSGNTIYF. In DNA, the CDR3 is TGTGCCAGCAGCTTGAGGGACAGCGCTATTACCTCTGGAAACACCATATATTTT. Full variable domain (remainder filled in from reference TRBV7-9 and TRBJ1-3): DTGVSQNPRHKITKRGQNVTFRCDPISEHNRLYWYRQTLGQGPEFLTYFQNEAQLEKSRLLSDRFSAERPKGSFSTLEIQRTEQGDSAMYLCASSLRDSAITSGNTIYFGEGSWLTVV.

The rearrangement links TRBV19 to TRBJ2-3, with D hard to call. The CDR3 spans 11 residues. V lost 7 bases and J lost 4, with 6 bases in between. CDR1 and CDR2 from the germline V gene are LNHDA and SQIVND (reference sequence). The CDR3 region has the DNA TGTGCCAGTATCGGGTCAGATACGCAGTATTTT. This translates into CASIGSDTQYF.

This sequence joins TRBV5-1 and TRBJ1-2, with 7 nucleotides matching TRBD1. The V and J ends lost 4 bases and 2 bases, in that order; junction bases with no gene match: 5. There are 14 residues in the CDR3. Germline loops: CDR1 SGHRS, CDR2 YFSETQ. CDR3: CASSGTDLNYGYTF. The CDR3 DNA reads TGCGCCAGCAGCGGGACAGATCTAAACTATGGCTACACCTTC.

CDR3 sequence reads: CASSSEGSYGYTF. In nucleotides, the CDR3 is TGCGCCAGCAGCTCGGAGGGTAGCTATGGCTACACCTTC. The V and J genes are TRBV5-1 and TRBJ1-2; the D is unclear. Per germline, CDR1 SGHRS and CDR2 YFSETQ. The CDR3 runs 13 residues. Trimming removed 3 bases at V and 4 bases at J, with 10 bases between.

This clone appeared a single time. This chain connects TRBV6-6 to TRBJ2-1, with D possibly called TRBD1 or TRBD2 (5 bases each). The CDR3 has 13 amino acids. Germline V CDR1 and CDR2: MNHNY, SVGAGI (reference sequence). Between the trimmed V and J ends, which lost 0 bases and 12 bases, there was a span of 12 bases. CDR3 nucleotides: TGTGCCAGCAGTTACTCGATGGGGACGGCGCAGTTCTTC. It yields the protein CASSYSMGTAQFF.